This section outlines one T cell receptor beta chain sequence together with its context. These data originate in a study of blood T cell repertoires in COVID-19. Data came from immunoSEQ multiplex PCR; TCRdb stores just in-frame clones and leaves some out. Here the sample spans approximately 300,000 clones, around four fifths being singletons. The sequence came from a woman in her forties or fifties with acute or convalescent COVID-19. Material: peripheral blood.

The CDR3 DNA reads TGCGCCAGCAGCTTGGAGAGCACCGGGGAGCTGTTTTTT. It codes for CASSLESTGELFF. The chain is built from TRBV5-1 and TRBJ2-2; the D is unclear. V lost 0 bases, J lost 4 bases, and 4 bases lay in between. The CDR3 covers 13 residues. CDR1 is SGHRS, CDR2 YFSETQ, per germline.